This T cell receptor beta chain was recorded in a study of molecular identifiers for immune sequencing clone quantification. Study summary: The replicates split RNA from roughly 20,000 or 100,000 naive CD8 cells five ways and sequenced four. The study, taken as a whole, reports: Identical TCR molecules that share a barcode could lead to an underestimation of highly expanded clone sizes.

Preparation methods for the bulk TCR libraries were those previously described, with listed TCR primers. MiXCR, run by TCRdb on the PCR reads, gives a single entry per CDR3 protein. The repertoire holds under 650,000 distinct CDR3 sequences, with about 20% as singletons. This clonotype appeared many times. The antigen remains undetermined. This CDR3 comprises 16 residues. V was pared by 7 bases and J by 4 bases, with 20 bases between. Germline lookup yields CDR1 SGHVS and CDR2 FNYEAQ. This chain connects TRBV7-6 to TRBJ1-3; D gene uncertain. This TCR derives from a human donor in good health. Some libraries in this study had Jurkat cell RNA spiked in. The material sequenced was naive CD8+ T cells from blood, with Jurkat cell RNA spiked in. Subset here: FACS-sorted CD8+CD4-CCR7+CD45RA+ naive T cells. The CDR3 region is CASTEERAELGNTIYF. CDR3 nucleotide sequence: TGTGCCAGCACCGAGGAGAGGGCGGAACTAGGAAACACCATATATTTT. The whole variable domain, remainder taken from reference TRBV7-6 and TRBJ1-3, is GAGVSQSPRYKVTKRGQDVALRCDPISGHVSLYWYRQALGQGPEFLTYFNYEAQQDKSGLPNDRFSAERPEGSISTLTIQRTEQRDSAMYRCASTEERAELGNTIYFGEGSWLTVV.